This TCR beta chain was profiled in a study of blood T cell repertoires in COVID-19. The table came from immunoSEQ multiplex PCR; TCRdb's copy has only in-frame clones and leaves some out. The top ten hold less than 0.65% of the sample, which has approximately 75,000 clones, about 89% seen once. Germline V gene lookup returns CDR1 SGHDT and CDR2 YYEEEE. There are 15 residues in the CDR3. Deletions cut 6 bases from V and 5 bases from J, with 20 bases between. A few counts support this clone. The clonotype originates from a man aged 55 to 69 with acute or convalescent COVID-19. Sequenced input: peripheral blood. The chain combines TRBV5-6 with TRBJ1-1; D possibly corresponds to TRBD1 (5 bases). The CDR3 DNA sequence: TGTGCCAGCACCATTACCGAGGGGAGGCCAACTGAAGCTTTCTTT. Translating it yields CASTITEGRPTEAFF.